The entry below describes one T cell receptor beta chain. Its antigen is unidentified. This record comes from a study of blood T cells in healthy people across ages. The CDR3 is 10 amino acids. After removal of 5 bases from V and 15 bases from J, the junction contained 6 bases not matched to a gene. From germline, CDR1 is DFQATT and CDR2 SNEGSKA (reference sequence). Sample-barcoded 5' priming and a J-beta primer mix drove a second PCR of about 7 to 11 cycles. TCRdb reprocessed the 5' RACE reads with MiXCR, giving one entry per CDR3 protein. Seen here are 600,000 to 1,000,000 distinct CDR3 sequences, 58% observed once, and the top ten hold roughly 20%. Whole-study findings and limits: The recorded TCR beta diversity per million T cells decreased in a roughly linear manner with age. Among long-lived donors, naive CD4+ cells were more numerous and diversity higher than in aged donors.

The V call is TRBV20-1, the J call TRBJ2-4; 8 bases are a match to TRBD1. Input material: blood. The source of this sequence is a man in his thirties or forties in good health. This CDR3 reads CSAYRDRSYF. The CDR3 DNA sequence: TGCAGTGCTTACCGGGACAGGTCGTACTTC.